The sequence of this T cell receptor (beta chain) was determined in a study of shared clonotypes between healthy human individuals. The study, taken as a whole, reports: Naive subsets tended to show greater estimated richness than memory subsets.

This CDR3 has 14 amino acids. The germline gives CDR1 MNHEY, CDR2 SMNVEV (reference sequence). Unmatched junction bases numbered 12, after V lost 7 bases and J lost 6 bases. This clone turned up a few times. Antigen specificity is unknown. The deep-level immunoSEQ assay was used. Sorted-subset replicate PCR reactions were performed with about 200 ng DNA, corresponding to tens of thousands of T cell genomes. Sequencing was performed with immunoSEQ multiplex PCR; in TCRdb, only in-frame clones are kept and a portion is missing. This table has over 950,000 clones, approximately 75% appearing once. Study donors comprised healthy, HIV-negative adults devoid of recent acute infection or vaccination.

This TCR was sampled from a man between 18 and 29 years old in good health. Some clones in this sample may be carry-over from other donors' samples. The sequenced material came from memory CD4+ T cells from PBMCs. Subset meaning: CD45RA-negative fraction. The rearrangement joins TRBV27 to TRBJ2-7; TRBD1 matches 7 bases. Here the CDR3 DNA reads TGTGCCAGCACCCGGACAGGTGGCGCTTTCGAGCAGTACTTC. Translated: CASTRTGGAFEQYF.